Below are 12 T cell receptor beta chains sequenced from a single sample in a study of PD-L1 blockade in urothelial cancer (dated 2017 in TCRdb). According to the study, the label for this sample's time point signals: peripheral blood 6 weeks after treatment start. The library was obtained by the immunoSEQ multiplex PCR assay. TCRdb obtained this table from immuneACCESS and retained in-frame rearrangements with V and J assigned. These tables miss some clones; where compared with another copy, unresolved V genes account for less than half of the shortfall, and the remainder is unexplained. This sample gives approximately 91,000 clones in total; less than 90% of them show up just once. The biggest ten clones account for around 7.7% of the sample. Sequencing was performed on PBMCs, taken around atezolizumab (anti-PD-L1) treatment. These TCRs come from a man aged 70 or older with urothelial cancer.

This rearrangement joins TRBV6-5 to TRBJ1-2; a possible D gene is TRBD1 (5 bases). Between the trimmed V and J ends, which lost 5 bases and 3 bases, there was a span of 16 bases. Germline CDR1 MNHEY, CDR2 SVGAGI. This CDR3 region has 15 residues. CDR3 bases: TGTGCCAGCAGTAGGATGGGGCGCGGGGACTATGGCTACACCTTC. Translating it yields CASSRMGRGDYGYTF.

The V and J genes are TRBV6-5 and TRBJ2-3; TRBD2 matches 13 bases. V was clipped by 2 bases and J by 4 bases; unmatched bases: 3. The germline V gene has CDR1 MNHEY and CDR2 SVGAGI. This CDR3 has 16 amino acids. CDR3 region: CASSYGLAGAPDTQYF. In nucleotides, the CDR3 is TGTGCCAGCAGTTACGGACTAGCGGGGGCCCCAGATACGCAGTATTTT.

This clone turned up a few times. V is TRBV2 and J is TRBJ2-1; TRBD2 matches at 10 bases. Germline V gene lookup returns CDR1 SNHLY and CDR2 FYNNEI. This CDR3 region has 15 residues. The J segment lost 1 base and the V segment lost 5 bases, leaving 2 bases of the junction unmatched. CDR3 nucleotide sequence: TGTGCCAGCAGTTCTAGCGGGAGATCCTACAATGAGCAGTTCTTC. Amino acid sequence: CASSSSGRSYNEQFF. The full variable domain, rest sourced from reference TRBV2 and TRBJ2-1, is EPEVTQTPSHQVTQMGQEVILRCVPISNHLYFYWYRQILGQKVEFLVSFYNNEISEKSEIFDDQFSVERPDGSNFTLKIRSTKLEDSAMYFCASSSSGRSYNEQFFGPGTRLTVL.

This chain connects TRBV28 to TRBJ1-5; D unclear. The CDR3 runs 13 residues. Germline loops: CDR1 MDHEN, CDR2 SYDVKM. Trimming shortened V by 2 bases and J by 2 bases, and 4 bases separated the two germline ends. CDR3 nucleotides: TGTGCCAGCAGTTTACTAGGCAATCAGCCCCAGCATTTT. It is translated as CASSLLGNQPQHF.

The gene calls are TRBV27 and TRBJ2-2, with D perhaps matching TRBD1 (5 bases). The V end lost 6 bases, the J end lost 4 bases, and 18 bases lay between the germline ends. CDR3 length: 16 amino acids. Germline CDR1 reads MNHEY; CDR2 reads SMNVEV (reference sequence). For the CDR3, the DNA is TGTGCCAGCAGAGCACCATTAGGGGTGAGCACCGGGGAGCTGTTTTTT. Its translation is CASRAPLGVSTGELFF.

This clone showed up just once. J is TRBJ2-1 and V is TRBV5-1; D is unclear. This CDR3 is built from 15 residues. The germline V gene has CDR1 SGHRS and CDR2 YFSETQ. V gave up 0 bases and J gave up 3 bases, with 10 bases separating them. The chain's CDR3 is CASSLAVASYNEQFF. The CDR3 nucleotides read TGCGCCAGCAGCTTGGCAGTAGCTAGCTACAATGAGCAGTTCTTC. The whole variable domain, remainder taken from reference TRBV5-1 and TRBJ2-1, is KAGVTQTPRYLIKTRGQQVTLSCSPISGHRSVSWYQQTPGQGLQFLFEYFSETQRNKGNFPGRFSGRQFSNSRSEMNVSTLELGDSALYLCASSLAVASYNEQFFGPGTRLTVL.

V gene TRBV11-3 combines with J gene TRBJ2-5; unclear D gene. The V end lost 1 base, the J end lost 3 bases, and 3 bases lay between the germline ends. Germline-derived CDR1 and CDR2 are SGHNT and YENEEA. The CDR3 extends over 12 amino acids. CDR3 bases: TGTGCCAGCAGCTTAGGCGAAGAGACCCAGTACTTC. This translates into CASSLGEETQYF.

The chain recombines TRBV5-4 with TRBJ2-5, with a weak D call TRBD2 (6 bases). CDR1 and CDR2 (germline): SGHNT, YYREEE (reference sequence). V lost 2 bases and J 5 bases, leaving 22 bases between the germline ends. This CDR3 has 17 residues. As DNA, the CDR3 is TGTGCCAGCAGCTTAGCTGTCTTCGGAGGGGAAGGGGAGACCCAGTACTTC. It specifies CASSLAVFGGEGETQYF.

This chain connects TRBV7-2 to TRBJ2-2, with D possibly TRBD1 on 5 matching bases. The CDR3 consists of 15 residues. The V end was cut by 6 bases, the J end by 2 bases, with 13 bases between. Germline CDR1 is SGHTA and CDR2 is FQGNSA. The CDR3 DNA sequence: TGTGCCAGCAGTCTGGACACTTTCAACACCGGGGAGCTGTTTTTT. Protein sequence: CASSLDTFNTGELFF.

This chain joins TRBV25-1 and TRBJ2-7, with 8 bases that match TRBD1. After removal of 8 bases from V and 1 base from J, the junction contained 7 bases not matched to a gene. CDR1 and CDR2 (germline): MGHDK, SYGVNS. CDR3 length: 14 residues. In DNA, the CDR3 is TGTGCCAGCGGCGGACAGGGTGGATCCTACGAGCAGTACTTC. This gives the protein CASGGQGGSYEQYF.

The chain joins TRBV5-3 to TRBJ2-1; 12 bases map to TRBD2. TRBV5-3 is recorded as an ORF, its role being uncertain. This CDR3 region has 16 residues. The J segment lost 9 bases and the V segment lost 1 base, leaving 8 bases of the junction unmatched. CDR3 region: CARSLTRLAGAGEQFF. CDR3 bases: TGTGCCAGAAGCTTGACTAGACTAGCGGGGGCTGGTGAGCAGTTCTTC.

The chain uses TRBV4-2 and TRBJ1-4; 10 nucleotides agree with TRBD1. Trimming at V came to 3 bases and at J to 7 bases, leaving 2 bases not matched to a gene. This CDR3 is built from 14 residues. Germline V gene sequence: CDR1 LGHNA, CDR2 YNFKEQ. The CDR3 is CASSQDRGAEKLFF. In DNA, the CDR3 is TGTGCCAGCAGCCAGGACAGGGGGGCTGAAAAACTGTTTTTT.